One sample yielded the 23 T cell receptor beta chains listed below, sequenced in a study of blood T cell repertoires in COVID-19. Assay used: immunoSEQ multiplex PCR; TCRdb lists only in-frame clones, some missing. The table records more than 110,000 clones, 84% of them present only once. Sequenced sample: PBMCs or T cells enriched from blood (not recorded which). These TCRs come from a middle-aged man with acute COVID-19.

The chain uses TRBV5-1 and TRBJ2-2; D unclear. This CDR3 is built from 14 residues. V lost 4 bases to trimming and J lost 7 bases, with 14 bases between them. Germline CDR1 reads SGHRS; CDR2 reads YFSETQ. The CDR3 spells CASSPLIAVGELFF. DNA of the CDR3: TGCGCCAGCAGCCCACTTATCGCCGTCGGGGAGCTGTTTTTT.

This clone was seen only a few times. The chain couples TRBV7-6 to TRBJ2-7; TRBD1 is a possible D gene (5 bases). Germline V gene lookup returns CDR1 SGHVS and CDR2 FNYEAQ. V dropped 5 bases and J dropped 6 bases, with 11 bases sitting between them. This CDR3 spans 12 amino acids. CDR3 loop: CASSHQGGEQYF. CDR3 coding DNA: TGTGCCAGCAGCCACCAGGGTGGCGAGCAGTACTTC.

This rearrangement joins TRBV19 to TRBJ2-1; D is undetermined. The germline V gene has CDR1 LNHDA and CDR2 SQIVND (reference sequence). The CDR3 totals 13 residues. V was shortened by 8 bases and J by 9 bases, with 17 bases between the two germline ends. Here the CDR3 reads CASRNPLVVEQFF. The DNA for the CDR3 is TGTGCCAGTCGGAACCCCCTAGTGGTTGAGCAGTTCTTC.

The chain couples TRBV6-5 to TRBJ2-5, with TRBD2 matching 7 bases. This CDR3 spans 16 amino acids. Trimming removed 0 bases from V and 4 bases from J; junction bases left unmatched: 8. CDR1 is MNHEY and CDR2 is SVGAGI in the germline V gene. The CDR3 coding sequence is TGTGCCAGCAGTTACTCGAGGCGGGGGACGGGAGAGACCCAGTACTTC. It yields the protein CASSYSRRGTGETQYF.

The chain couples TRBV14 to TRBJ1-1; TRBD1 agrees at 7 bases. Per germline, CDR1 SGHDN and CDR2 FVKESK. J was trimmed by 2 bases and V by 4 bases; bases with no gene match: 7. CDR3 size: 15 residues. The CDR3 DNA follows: TGTGCCAGCAGCCGCGCCAGGGGGGCTAACACTGAAGCTTTCTTT. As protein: CASSRARGANTEAFF.

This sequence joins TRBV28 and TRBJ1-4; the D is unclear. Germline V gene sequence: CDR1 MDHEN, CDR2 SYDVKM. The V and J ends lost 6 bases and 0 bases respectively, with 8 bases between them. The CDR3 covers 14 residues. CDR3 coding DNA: TGTGCCAGCAGCTCTACTGCAACTAATGAAAAACTGTTTTTT. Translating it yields CASSSTATNEKLFF.

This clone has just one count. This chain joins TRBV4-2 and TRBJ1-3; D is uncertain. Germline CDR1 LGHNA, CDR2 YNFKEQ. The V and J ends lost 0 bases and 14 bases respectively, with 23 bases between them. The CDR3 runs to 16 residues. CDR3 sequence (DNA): TGTGCCAGCAGCCAAGATCTAGTGAGGGCTGGAACGAGGGTATATTTT. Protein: CASSQDLVRAGTRVYF.

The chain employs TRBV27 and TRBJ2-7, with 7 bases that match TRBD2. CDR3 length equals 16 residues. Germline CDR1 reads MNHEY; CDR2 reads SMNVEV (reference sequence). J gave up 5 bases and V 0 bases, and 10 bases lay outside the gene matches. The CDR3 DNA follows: TGTGCCAGCAGTTTATCGAACGAGGGAGGGACCCACGAGCAGTACTTC. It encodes CASSLSNEGGTHEQYF.

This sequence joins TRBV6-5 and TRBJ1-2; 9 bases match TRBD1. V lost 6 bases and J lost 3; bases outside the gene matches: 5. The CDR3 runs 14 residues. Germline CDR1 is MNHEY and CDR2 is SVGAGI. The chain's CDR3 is CASRRTGVDYGYTF. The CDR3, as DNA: TGTGCCAGCAGAAGGACAGGGGTGGACTATGGCTACACCTTC.

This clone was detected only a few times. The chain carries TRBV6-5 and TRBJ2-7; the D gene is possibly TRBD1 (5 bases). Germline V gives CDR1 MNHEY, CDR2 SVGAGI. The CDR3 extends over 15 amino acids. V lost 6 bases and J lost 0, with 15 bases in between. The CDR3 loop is CASSPVSGLSYEQYF. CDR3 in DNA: TGTGCCAGCAGCCCGGTTTCAGGGCTCTCCTACGAGCAGTACTTC.

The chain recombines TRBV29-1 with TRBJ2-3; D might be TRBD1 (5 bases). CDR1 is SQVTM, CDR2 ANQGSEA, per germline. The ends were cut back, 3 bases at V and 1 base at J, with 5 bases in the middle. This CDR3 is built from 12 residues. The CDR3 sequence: CSVEGRTDTQYF. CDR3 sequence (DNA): TGCAGCGTTGAGGGGCGCACAGATACGCAGTATTTT.

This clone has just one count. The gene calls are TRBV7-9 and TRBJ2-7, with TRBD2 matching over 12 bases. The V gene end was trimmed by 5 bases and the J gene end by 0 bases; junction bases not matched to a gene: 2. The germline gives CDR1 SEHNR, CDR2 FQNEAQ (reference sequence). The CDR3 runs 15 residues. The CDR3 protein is CASSPLAGGSYEQYF. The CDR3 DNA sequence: TGTGCCAGCAGCCCACTAGCGGGGGGCTCCTACGAGCAGTACTTC.

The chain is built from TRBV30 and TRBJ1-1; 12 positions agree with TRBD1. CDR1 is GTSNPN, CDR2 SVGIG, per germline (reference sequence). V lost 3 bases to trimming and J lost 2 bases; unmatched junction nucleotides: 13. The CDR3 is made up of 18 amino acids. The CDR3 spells CAWRGTAGTGGLNTEAFF. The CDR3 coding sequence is TGTGCCTGGAGGGGGACCGCCGGGACAGGGGGCCTCAACACTGAAGCTTTCTTT.

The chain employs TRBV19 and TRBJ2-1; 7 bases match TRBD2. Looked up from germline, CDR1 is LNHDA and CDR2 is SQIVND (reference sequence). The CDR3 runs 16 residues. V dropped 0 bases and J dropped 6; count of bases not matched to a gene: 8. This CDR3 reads CASSIDPGRTFNEQFF. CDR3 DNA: TGTGCCAGTAGTATAGATCCCGGGAGGACCTTCAATGAGCAGTTCTTC.

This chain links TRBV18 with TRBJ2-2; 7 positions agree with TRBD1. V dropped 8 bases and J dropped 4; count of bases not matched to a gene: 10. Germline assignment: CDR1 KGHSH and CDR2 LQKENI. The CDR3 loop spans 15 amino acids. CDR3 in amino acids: CASPDPDRPTGELFF. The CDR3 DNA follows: TGTGCCAGCCCGGACCCGGACAGGCCCACCGGGGAGCTGTTTTTT.

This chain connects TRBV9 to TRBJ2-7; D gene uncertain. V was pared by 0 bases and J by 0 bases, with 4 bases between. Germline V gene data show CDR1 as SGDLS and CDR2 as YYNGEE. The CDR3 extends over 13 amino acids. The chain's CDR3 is CASSVGVSYEQYF. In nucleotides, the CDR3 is TGTGCCAGCAGCGTAGGAGTCTCCTACGAGCAGTACTTC.

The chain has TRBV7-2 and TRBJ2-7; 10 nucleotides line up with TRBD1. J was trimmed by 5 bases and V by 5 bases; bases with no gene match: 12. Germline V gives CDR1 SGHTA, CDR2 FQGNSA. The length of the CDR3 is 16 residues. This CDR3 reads CASSPMGQGFLNEQYF. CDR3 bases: TGTGCCAGCAGCCCGATGGGACAGGGGTTTTTGAACGAGCAGTACTTC.

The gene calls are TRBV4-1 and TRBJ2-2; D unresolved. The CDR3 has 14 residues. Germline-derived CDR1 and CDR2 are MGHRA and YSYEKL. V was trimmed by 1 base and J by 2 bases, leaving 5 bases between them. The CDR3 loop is CASSQVLNTGELFF. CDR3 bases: TGCGCCAGCAGCCAAGTTCTTAACACCGGGGAGCTGTTTTTT.

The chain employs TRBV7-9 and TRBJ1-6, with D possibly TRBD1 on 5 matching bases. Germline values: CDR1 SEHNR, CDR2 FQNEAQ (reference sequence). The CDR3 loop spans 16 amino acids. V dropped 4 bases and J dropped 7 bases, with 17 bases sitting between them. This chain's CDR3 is CASSSPGGSNNSPLHF. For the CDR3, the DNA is TGTGCCAGCAGCTCCCCGGGGGGAAGTAACAATTCACCCCTCCACTTT. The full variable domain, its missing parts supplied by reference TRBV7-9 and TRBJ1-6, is DTGVSQNPRHKITKRGQNVTFRCDPISEHNRLYWYRQTLGQGPEFLTYFQNEAQLEKSRLLSDRFSAERPKGSFSTLEIQRTEQGDSAMYLCASSSPGGSNNSPLHFGNGTRLTVT.

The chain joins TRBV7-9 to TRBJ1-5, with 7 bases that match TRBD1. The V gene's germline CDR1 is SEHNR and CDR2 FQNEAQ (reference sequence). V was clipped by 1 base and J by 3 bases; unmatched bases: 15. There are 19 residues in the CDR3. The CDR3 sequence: CASSLVVQTGWVSNQPQHF. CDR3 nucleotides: TGTGCCAGCAGCTTAGTTGTTCAGACAGGGTGGGTTTCCAATCAGCCCCAGCATTTT.

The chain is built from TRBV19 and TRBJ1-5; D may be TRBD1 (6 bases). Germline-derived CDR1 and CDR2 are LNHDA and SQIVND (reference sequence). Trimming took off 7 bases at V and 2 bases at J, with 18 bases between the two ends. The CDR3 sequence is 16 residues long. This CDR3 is CASMMGEGDGNQPQHF. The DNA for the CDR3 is TGTGCCAGTATGATGGGGGAGGGGGATGGCAATCAGCCCCAGCATTTT.

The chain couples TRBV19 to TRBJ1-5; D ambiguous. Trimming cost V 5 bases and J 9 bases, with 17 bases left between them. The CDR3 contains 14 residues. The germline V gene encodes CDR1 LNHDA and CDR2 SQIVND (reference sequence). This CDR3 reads CASSESTVLWPQHF. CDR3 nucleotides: TGTGCCAGTAGTGAGTCGACTGTCCTATGGCCCCAGCATTTT.

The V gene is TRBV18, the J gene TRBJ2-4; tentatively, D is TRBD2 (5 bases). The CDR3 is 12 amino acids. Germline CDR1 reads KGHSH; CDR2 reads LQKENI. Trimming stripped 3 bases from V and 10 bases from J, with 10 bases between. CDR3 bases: TGTGCCAGCTCACCCGACGGGGATATTCAGTACTTC. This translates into CASSPDGDIQYF.